This TCR beta chain emerged from a study of T cells in Graves' hyperthyroidism and ophthalmopathy. This clonotype was observed at least ten times. Template material for amplifying TCR beta CDR3 regions consisted of RNA transcripts. TCR CDR3 underwent first-round RT-PCR with the HTBI primer set. TCRdb reanalysed the multiplex PCR reads using MiXCR and keeps one entry per CDR3 protein. There are 530,000 or so distinct CDR3 sequences in the sample; around a quarter occur only once, and around 10% lies in the top ten. This receptor was obtained from a woman aged 25 to 39 with Graves' ophthalmopathy. Sequences were obtained from blood.

CDR3 bases: TGTGCCAGCAGCAGGACAGCCTACGAGCAGTACTTC. This gives the protein CASSRTAYEQYF. V and J are TRBV6-5 and TRBJ2-7, with D maybe TRBD1 (6 bases). V lost 6 bases and J lost 2, with 8 bases in between. The CDR3 loop spans 12 amino acids. Germline-derived CDR1 and CDR2 are MNHEY and SVGAGI.